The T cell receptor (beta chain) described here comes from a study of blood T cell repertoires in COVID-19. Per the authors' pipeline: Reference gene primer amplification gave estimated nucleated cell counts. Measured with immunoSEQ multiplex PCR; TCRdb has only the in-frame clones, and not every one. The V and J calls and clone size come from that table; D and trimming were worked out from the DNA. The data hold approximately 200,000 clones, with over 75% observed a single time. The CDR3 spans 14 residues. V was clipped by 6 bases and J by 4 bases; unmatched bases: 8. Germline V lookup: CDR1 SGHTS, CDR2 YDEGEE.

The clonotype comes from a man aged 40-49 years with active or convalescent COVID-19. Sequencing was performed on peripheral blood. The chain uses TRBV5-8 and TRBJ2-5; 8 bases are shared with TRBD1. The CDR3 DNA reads TGTGCCAGCAATTTCCTGACAGGGGCAGAGACCCAGTACTTC. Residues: CASNFLTGAETQYF.